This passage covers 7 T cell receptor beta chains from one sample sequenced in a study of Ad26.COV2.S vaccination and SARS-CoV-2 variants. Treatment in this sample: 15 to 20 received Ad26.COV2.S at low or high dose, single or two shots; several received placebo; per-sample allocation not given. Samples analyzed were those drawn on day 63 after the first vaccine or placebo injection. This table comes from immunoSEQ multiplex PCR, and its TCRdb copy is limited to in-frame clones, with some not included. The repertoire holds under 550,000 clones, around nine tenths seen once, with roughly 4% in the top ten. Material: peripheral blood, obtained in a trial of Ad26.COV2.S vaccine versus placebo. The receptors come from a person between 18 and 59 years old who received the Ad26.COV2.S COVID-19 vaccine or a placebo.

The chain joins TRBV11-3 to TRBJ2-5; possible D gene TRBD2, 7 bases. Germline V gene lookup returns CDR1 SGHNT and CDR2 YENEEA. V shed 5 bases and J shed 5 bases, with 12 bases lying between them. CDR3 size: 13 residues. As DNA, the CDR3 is TGTGCCAGCAGCCTGGGGGGGCCCGAGACCCAGTACTTC. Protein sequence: CASSLGGPETQYF. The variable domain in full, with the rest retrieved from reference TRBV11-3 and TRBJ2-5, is EAGVVQSPRYKIIEKKQPVAFWCNPISGHNTLYWYLQNLGQGPELLIRYENEEAVDDSQLPKDRFSAERLKGVDSTLKIQPAELGDSAVYLCASSLGGPETQYFGPGTRLLVL.

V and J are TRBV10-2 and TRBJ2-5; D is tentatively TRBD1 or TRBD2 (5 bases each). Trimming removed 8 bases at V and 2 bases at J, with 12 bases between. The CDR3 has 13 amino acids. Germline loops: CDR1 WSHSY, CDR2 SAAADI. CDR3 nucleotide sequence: TGCGCCAGCCAGAGGGGTACGCAAGAGACCCAGTACTTC. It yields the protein CASQRGTQETQYF.

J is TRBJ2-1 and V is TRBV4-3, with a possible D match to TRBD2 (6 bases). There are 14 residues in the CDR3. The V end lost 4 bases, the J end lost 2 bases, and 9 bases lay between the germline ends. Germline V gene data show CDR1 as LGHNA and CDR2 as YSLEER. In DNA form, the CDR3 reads TGCGCCAGCAGCCGGGGGGTTGCCTACAATGAGCAGTTCTTC. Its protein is CASSRGVAYNEQFF.

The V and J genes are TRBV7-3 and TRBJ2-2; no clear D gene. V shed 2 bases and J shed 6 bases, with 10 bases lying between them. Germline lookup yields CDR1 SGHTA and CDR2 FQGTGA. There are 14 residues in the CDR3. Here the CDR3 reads CASSLSASPGELFF. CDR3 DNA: TGTGCCAGCAGCTTATCGGCTAGTCCCGGGGAGCTGTTTTTT.

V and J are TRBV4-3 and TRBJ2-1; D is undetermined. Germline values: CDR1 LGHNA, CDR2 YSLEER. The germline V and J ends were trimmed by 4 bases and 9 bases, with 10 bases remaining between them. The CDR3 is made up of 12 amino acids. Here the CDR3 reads CASSPRYGEQFF. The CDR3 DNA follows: TGCGCCAGCAGCCCCCGGTATGGTGAGCAGTTCTTC.

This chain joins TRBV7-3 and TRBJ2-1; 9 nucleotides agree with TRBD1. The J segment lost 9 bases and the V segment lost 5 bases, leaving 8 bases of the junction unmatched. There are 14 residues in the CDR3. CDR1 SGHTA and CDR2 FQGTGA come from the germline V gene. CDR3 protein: CASSPRTGGGEQFF. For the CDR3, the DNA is TGTGCCAGCAGCCCACGCACAGGGGGCGGTGAGCAGTTCTTC. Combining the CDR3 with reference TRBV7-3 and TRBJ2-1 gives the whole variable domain GAGVSQTPSNKVTEKGKYVELRCDPISGHTALYWYRQSLGQGPEFLIYFQGTGAADDSGLPNDRFFAVRPEGSVSTLKIQRTERGDSAVYLCASSPRTGGGEQFFGPGTRLTVL.

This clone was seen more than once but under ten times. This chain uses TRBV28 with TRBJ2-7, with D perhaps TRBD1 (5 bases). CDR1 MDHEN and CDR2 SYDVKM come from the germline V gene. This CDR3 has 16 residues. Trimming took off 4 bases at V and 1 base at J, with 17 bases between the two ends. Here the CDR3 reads CASSSTGIPKSYEQYF. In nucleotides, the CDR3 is TGTGCCAGCAGTTCCACAGGAATCCCTAAATCCTACGAGCAGTACTTC. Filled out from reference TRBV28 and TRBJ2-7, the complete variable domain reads DVKVTQSSRYLVKRTGEKVFLECVQDMDHENMFWYRQDPGLGLRLIYFSYDVKMKEKGDIPEGYSVSREKKERFSLILESASTNQTSMYLCASSSTGIPKSYEQYFGPGTRLTVT.